This T cell receptor (beta chain) derives from a study of PD-1 blockade in classical Hodgkin lymphoma (TCRdb year 2020). In the study overall: Nivolumab dosing was 3 mg/kg intravenously every 2 weeks, continuing until either disease progression or unacceptable toxicity. A peripheral blood immune signature of response to PD-1 blockade in classical Hodgkin lymphoma was defined using TCR beta sequencing and CyTOF.

What the authors observed across the whole study: Diversity was lower in patients who began nivolumab less than 1 year after ASCT, so these patients were left out of later analyses to avoid confounding by immune reconstitution. The study covered only a single clinical trial cohort, and the causes of the repertoire differences, possibly disease activity or prior therapy, were still not defined. Baseline diversity similar to that of newly diagnosed patients was observed in trial patients achieving complete response, whereas significantly lower diversity was observed in partial responders and progressors. Baseline TCR diversity was reported as lower in newly diagnosed patients than in healthy donors, and lower still in relapsed/refractory patients. CD4+ but not CD8+ TCR diversity rose significantly by C4D1 (p=0.0027 vs p=0.16), most apparent in complete responders (p=0.02).

The time point label, read with the paper, signifies: cycle 1 day 1 (C1D1), immediately before nivolumab initiation. All trial patients had relapsed after autologous stem cell transplantation, with cohorts A, B and C differing in prior brentuximab vedotin exposure. The trial cohort comprised a few dozen patients with relapsed/refractory classical Hodgkin lymphoma whose best overall responses were complete response, partial response or progressive disease. Single-agent nivolumab was administered to trial patients in the multi-cohort phase II CheckMate 205 trial. An independent review committee assessed best overall response using the 2007 International Working Group response criteria. PBMCs from the trial were collected at three points: immediately before nivolumab initiation (C1D1), and during therapy at cycle 2 day 1 and cycle 4 day 1. Peripheral blood was collected in 8 mL Vacutainer Cell Preparation Tubes, from which PBMCs were isolated by centrifugation and then cryopreserved.

Measured from the cysteine to the phenylalanine, the CDR3 is 15 residues long. The kept DNA is CDR3 alone, 45 bases in frame from the first base. Relative to germline, V is 0 bases shorter and J is 4 bases shorter, with 13 bases between their ends. CDR1 and CDR2, looked up from the germline V gene, are MNHEY and SVGAGI. The Qiagen DNeasy kit was used to extract genomic DNA both from unsorted PBMCs and from the negatively selected CD4+ and CD8+ fractions. TCR beta CDR3 regions were subjected to amplification by immunoSEQ multiplex PCR with primers that anneal to V and J segments. A synthetic immune receptor repertoire was used to minimize amplification bias, and any residual bias was removed computationally once sequencing was done. As for how the authors treated the data: Custom Python scripts were used to quantify repertoire diversity as the Shannon entropy index. The unsorted, CD4+ and CD8+ repertoires were each analyzed separately, with the exception of combined analyses, where CD4+ and CD8+ sequences were merged in silico. Clonal expansion was defined as at least a 2-fold frequency increase after treatment relative to C1D1, with a pseudocount of 0.5 for undetected baseline clones. Clones with 0 or 1 copy at C1D1 were defined as singleton clones, while clones with 2 or more copies were defined as non-singleton clones. Clones expanded in unsorted samples were assigned a CD4+, CD8+ or unknown annotation through matching of protein sequences in sorted samples from the same patient. Diversity changes from C1D1 to C4D1 were tested in paired samples using Wilcoxon tests. TCRdb limited this immuneACCESS table to in-frame rearrangements with V and J called. A share of clones is missing; checked studies link under half to unresolved V genes, and the rest is unexplained. V, J and clone size derive from that table, while D and trimming were established from the DNA sequence. The sample includes approximately 21,000 clones, with around 68% observed a single time. The top ten clones comprise 4.5% to 7.5% of the sample.

Notes on this clone: What antigen it recognizes has not been identified. No much larger clonotype is one base removed from it; base qualities were not supplied.

The source of this sequence is a human donor with classical Hodgkin lymphoma. The rearrangement combines TRBV6-5 with TRBJ2-7, and perhaps TRBD1 as D gene, on 6 matching bases. This sample comprised peripheral blood mononuclear cells (PBMCs), obtained at baseline. Here the CDR3 is given as CASSYSAGRGYEQYF. The DNA reads as follows: TGTGCCAGCAGTTACTCGGCGGGCAGGGGTTACGAGCAGTACTTC.